Below, 9 T cell receptor beta chains from the same sample are listed, as sequenced in a study of blood T cells in healthy people across ages. A J-beta primer mix and a sample-barcoded 5' primer were used in a second PCR of about 7 to 12 cycles. TCRdb reanalysed the 5' RACE reads using MiXCR and keeps one entry per CDR3 protein. The sample has around 400,000 distinct CDR3 sequences, roughly half seen once. The material sequenced was blood. Every receptor here comes from a man between 60 and 70 years old in good health.

The V call is TRBV11-2, the J call TRBJ2-1; D perhaps matches TRBD2 (6 bases). Germline-derived CDR1 and CDR2 are SGHAT and FQNNGV. This CDR3 is built from 14 residues. V shed 5 bases and J shed 5 bases, with 13 bases lying between them. The CDR3, as DNA: TGTGCCAGCAGCGTAGCCGGAGGGGACAATGAGCAGTTCTTC. Translation: CASSVAGGDNEQFF.

This clonotype was observed a single time. The chain combines TRBV18 with TRBJ2-4, with TRBD1 matching over 8 bases. The DNA end is more similar to TRBJ2-7, so the J call may be wrong. This CDR3 contains 14 residues. Germline V gene lookup returns CDR1 KGHSH and CDR2 LQKENI. For the CDR3, the DNA is TGTGCCAGCTCACCGGACAGGGCTATACACGAGCAGTACTTC. The encoded protein is CASSPDRAIHEQYF.

V and J are TRBV11-1 and TRBJ2-1; 10 bases fit TRBD2. CDR3 length: 16 residues. Trimming cost V 5 bases and J 2 bases; bases outside gene matches: 6. Germline V gene lookup returns CDR1 SGHAT and CDR2 FQDESV (reference sequence). DNA for the CDR3: TGTGCCAGCAGCGCCTGGACTAGCGGAGCCTACAATGAGCAGTTCTTC. Its protein is CASSAWTSGAYNEQFF.

This clonotype was counted a few times. The chain couples TRBV29-1 to TRBJ2-1; TRBD2 is a possible D gene (6 bases). This CDR3 contains 15 residues. V lost 5 bases, J lost 4 bases, and 18 bases lay in between. CDR1 SQVTM and CDR2 ANQGSEA come from the germline V gene. The CDR3 coding sequence is TGCAGCGTTAAGCTTTCCGGGACTCCATACAATGAGCAGTTCTTC. This translates into CSVKLSGTPYNEQFF.

The chain recombines TRBV20-1 with TRBJ1-2; D is unresolved. Germline lookup yields CDR1 DFQATT and CDR2 SNEGSKA (reference sequence). CDR3 size: 14 residues. V gave up 6 bases and J gave up 5 bases, with 19 bases separating them. The CDR3 protein is CSAFPGSDIYGYTF. The CDR3 DNA follows: TGCAGTGCCTTCCCCGGGAGTGACATTTATGGCTACACCTTC.

There are a few counts of this clonotype. V usage is TRBV15 and J usage is TRBJ2-3; no reliable D call. The ends were cut back, 0 bases at V and 4 bases at J, with 8 bases in the middle. CDR3 length equals 14 residues. Germline V gene data show CDR1 as LNHNV and CDR2 as YYDKDF (reference sequence). DNA of the CDR3: TGTGCCACCAGCAGAGATCCGAGCCCAGATACGCAGTATTTT. Protein product: CATSRDPSPDTQYF.

This clonotype has only a few counts. The chain recombines TRBV5-5 with TRBJ1-2; TRBD1 agrees at 7 bases. Germline loops: CDR1 SGHKS, CDR2 YYEKEE (reference sequence). With 4 bases clipped from V and 4 bases from J, the junction kept 13 bases outside the gene matches. CDR3 size: 16 residues. CDR3 amino acids: CASSPRTGTAVYGYTF. CDR3 DNA sequence: TGTGCCAGCAGCCCTCGAACCGGGACAGCCGTCTATGGCTACACCTTC.

The chain uses TRBV5-1 and TRBJ2-7; 7 bases align to TRBD2. Germline lookup yields CDR1 SGHRS and CDR2 YFSETQ. After removal of 4 bases from V and 2 bases from J, the junction contained 9 bases not matched to a gene. CDR3 length equals 15 residues. CDR3 region: CASSPDLTSPYEQYF. DNA for the CDR3: TGCGCCAGCAGCCCGGACTTGACTAGCCCCTACGAGCAGTACTTC.

The chain couples TRBV11-2 to TRBJ2-6; no firm D call. The CDR3 length is 17 residues. In germline, CDR1 is SGHAT, CDR2 FQNNGV. V was clipped by 5 bases and J by 0 bases, with 14 bases between them. CDR3 coding DNA: TGTGCCAGCAGCCTGATGGGCACTCTCTCTGGGGCCAACGTCCTGACTTTC. Translated, it gives CASSLMGTLSGANVLTF.